This T cell receptor (beta chain) was captured by sequencing in a study of cytomegalovirus exposure and HLA in healthy donors. About the research overall: An earlier analysis found roughly 100 million unique TCR beta sequences from around 180 million T cells. Overall study findings and caveats: Among the most significant clusters, several appeared linked to common viral pathogens in a later analysis. Presence/absence analyses rested on an assumption that sequencing depth was roughly uniform across donors.

Primers included in the PCR were 60 Vbeta and 13 Jbeta primers. The repertoire was sequenced with immunoSEQ multiplex PCR; TCRdb's copy has only in-frame clones and lacks some. Found here are about 190,000 clones, about 88% of them singletons; the top ten hold 1.5% to 2%. Germline CDR1 reads GTSNPN; CDR2 reads SVGIG (reference sequence). The CDR3 has 13 residues. V lost 0 bases to trimming and J lost 7 bases; unmatched junction nucleotides: 4. Note on this clone: Its cognate antigen is unknown.

The J gene is TRBJ1-2, the V gene TRBV30; 8 bases are a match to TRBD1. The specimen was PBMCs. This TCR was sampled from a woman between 18 and 29 years old in good health and CMV-seronegative. The CDR3 reads CAWSVQGALGYTF. CDR3 DNA: TGTGCCTGGAGTGTCCAGGGGGCTCTTGGCTACACCTTC.